Listed below are T cell receptor beta chains from one sample, sequenced in a study of T cell responses to AZD1222 COVID-19 vaccine. The protocol was immunoSEQ multiplex PCR, while the TCRdb copy is restricted to in-frame clones and leaves out a portion. The table has tens of thousands of clones, approximately 92% seen once. The sample consisted of peripheral blood, taken 28 days after the second AZD1222 dose. The receptors stem from an adult who received the AZD1222 COVID-19 vaccine. CDR3s include the opening cysteine and the closing phenylalanine or tryptophan. Fields, in order: J gene, V gene, clone size, D gene, CDR3 protein, CDR3 DNA. The D gene is left open where the match is weak. Some rows mark clone size as missing; the rest say once, few, many or name a class of expanded clone.

j_gene: TRBJ2-4
v_gene: TRBV7-2
abundance: NA
d_gene: NA
CDR3aa: CASSSPLGSIYIQYF
CDR3nt: TGTGCCAGCAGCTCCCCCCTGGGGAGTATTTACATTCAGTACTTC

j_gene: TRBJ2-1
v_gene: TRBV18
abundance: NA
d_gene: NA
CDR3aa: CASSPPAGTTVNEQFF
CDR3nt: TGTGCCAGCTCACCACCGGCCGGCACTACGGTCAATGAGCAGTTCTTC

j_gene: TRBJ1-2
v_gene: TRBV15
abundance: once
d_gene: NA
CDR3aa: CATSRSRRAYGYTF
CDR3nt: TGTGCCACCAGCCGCTCCCGAAGGGCCTATGGCTACACCTTC

j_gene: TRBJ1-1
v_gene: TRBV28
abundance: NA
d_gene: NA
CDR3aa: CASSPRRTEAFF
CDR3nt: TGTGCCAGCAGTCCCCGGAGAACTGAAGCTTTCTTT

j_gene: TRBJ2-1
v_gene: TRBV6-5
abundance: NA
d_gene: NA
CDR3aa: CASSYRESSYNEQFF
CDR3nt: TGTGCCAGCAGTTACCGGGAGAGCTCCTACAATGAGCAGTTCTTC

j_gene: TRBJ2-1
v_gene: TRBV7-9
abundance: once
d_gene: NA
CDR3aa: CASSSAYNEQFF
CDR3nt: TGTGCCAGCAGCTCAGCCTACAATGAGCAGTTCTTC

j_gene: TRBJ2-7
v_gene: TRBV5-1
abundance: NA
d_gene: TRBD2
CDR3aa: CASRLTSASDYEQYF
CDR3nt: TGCGCCAGCAGGTTGACTAGCGCAAGCGACTACGAGCAGTACTTC

j_gene: TRBJ2-7
v_gene: TRBV6-5
abundance: NA
d_gene: NA
CDR3aa: CASSRGDEQYF
CDR3nt: TGTGCCAGCAGTAGAGGAGACGAGCAGTACTTC

j_gene: TRBJ2-3
v_gene: TRBV10-3
abundance: NA
d_gene: TRBD2
CDR3aa: CAISDLGGRDTQYF
CDR3nt: TGTGCCATCAGTGACCTCGGGGGGAGAGATACGCAGTATTTT

j_gene: TRBJ2-1
v_gene: TRBV5-1
abundance: NA
d_gene: NA
CDR3aa: CASSLPGNEQFF
CDR3nt: TGCGCCAGCAGCTTGCCAGGGAATGAGCAGTTCTTC

j_gene: TRBJ2-2
v_gene: TRBV4-2
abundance: NA
d_gene: NA
CDR3aa: CASSQDTRSNTGELFF
CDR3nt: TGTGCCAGCAGCCAAGATACCCGCTCGAACACCGGGGAGCTGTTTTTT

j_gene: TRBJ1-2
v_gene: TRBV29-1
abundance: NA
d_gene: NA
CDR3aa: CSGRDFNHYGYTF
CDR3nt: TGCAGCGGTCGGGACTTCAATCACTATGGCTACACCTTC

j_gene: TRBJ2-1
v_gene: TRBV30
abundance: NA
d_gene: TRBD2
CDR3aa: CAWISLADYNEQFF
CDR3nt: TGTGCCTGGATTTCTCTAGCGGACTACAATGAGCAGTTCTTC

j_gene: TRBJ1-4
v_gene: TRBV2
abundance: NA
d_gene: NA
CDR3aa: CASQEQVNEKLFF
CDR3nt: TGTGCCAGCCAGGAACAGGTTAATGAAAAACTGTTTTTT

j_gene: TRBJ1-3
v_gene: TRBV29-1
abundance: NA
d_gene: NA
CDR3aa: CSVEELYSGNTIYF
CDR3nt: TGCAGCGTTGAAGAGCTGTACTCTGGAAACACCATATATTTT

j_gene: TRBJ1-1
v_gene: TRBV28
abundance: NA
d_gene: NA
CDR3aa: CASSGQNTEAFF
CDR3nt: TGTGCCAGCAGTGGACAGAACACTGAAGCTTTCTTT

j_gene: TRBJ2-5
v_gene: TRBV4-2
abundance: NA
d_gene: TRBD2
CDR3aa: CASSQVLAGGWNQETQYF
CDR3nt: TGTGCCAGCAGCCAAGTACTAGCGGGAGGATGGAACCAAGAGACCCAGTACTTC

j_gene: TRBJ2-2
v_gene: TRBV27
abundance: NA
d_gene: NA
CDR3aa: CASRPGTTNTGELFF
CDR3nt: TGTGCCAGCAGACCCGGGACGACGAACACCGGGGAGCTGTTTTTT

j_gene: TRBJ1-2
v_gene: TRBV4-1
abundance: NA
d_gene: NA
CDR3aa: CASSQGVNYGYTF
CDR3nt: TGCGCCAGCAGCCAAGGAGTAAACTATGGCTACACCTTC

j_gene: TRBJ2-5
v_gene: TRBV9
abundance: NA
d_gene: TRBD2
CDR3aa: CASSVAAGGGETQYF
CDR3nt: TGTGCCAGCAGCGTAGCGGCGGGAGGCGGGGAGACCCAGTACTTC

j_gene: TRBJ2-7
v_gene: TRBV19
abundance: NA
d_gene: TRBD1
CDR3aa: CASTYGSSQGYEQYF
CDR3nt: TGTGCCAGTACCTACGGGTCTTCACAGGGGTACGAGCAGTACTTC

j_gene: TRBJ2-7
v_gene: TRBV5-4
abundance: NA
d_gene: TRBD1
CDR3aa: CASSLESPDRAWREQYF
CDR3nt: TGTGCCAGCAGCTTGGAATCCCCGGACAGGGCCTGGAGGGAGCAGTACTTC

j_gene: TRBJ1-5
v_gene: TRBV19
abundance: once
d_gene: NA
CDR3aa: CASSLGAKPNSNQPQHF
CDR3nt: TGTGCCAGTAGTCTCGGGGCTAAACCCAATAGCAATCAGCCCCAGCATTTT

j_gene: TRBJ2-7
v_gene: TRBV5-4
abundance: NA
d_gene: NA
CDR3aa: CASSSWNEQYF
CDR3nt: TGTGCCAGCAGCTCTTGGAACGAGCAGTACTTC

j_gene: TRBJ2-3
v_gene: TRBV19
abundance: NA
d_gene: TRBD2
CDR3aa: CASSMGGGSVSDTQYF
CDR3nt: TGTGCCAGTAGTATGGGCGGCGGGAGTGTCTCAGATACGCAGTATTTT

j_gene: TRBJ2-3
v_gene: TRBV28
abundance: NA
d_gene: NA
CDR3aa: CASSELSGTDTQYF
CDR3nt: TGTGCCAGCAGCGAGCTTTCCGGCACAGATACGCAGTATTTT

j_gene: TRBJ2-7
v_gene: TRBV7-2
abundance: NA
d_gene: NA
CDR3aa: CASSFRSSSYEQYF
CDR3nt: TGTGCCAGCAGCTTTCGCTCGAGCTCCTACGAGCAGTACTTC

j_gene: TRBJ2-1
v_gene: TRBV10-3
abundance: NA
d_gene: NA
CDR3aa: CATIRAGTGPNEQFF
CDR3nt: TGTGCCACTATAAGAGCCGGGACTGGACCCAATGAGCAGTTCTTC

j_gene: TRBJ2-5
v_gene: TRBV5-5
abundance: NA
d_gene: TRBD2
CDR3aa: CASSRTSGRGETQYF
CDR3nt: TGTGCCAGCAGCCGGACTAGCGGGAGGGGCGAGACCCAGTACTTC

j_gene: TRBJ1-5
v_gene: TRBV7-8
abundance: once
d_gene: NA
CDR3aa: CASSRDIIQPQHF
CDR3nt: TGTGCCAGCAGCCGGGACATTATCCAGCCCCAGCATTTT

j_gene: TRBJ2-3
v_gene: TRBV1
abundance: few
d_gene: NA
CDR3aa: CTSSQETSGSADTQYF
CDR3nt: TGCACCAGCAGCCAAGAGACTAGCGGGAGTGCAGATACGCAGTATTTT

j_gene: TRBJ1-2
v_gene: TRBV7-9
abundance: NA
d_gene: NA
CDR3aa: CASRPRTGGDYGYTF
CDR3nt: TGTGCCAGCAGACCCAGGACCGGGGGAGACTATGGCTACACCTTC

j_gene: TRBJ2-3
v_gene: TRBV5-1
abundance: NA
d_gene: NA
CDR3aa: CASSWPVDPDTQYF
CDR3nt: TGCGCCAGCAGCTGGCCCGTCGATCCAGATACGCAGTATTTT

j_gene: TRBJ1-4
v_gene: TRBV27
abundance: once
d_gene: NA
CDR3aa: CASKERYYNEKLFF
CDR3nt: TGTGCCAGCAAAGAGCGGTACTATAATGAAAAACTGTTTTTT

j_gene: TRBJ2-1
v_gene: TRBV6-4
abundance: NA
d_gene: TRBD2
CDR3aa: CASSDSAGDYNEQFF
CDR3nt: TGTGCCAGCAGTGACTCTGCGGGGGACTACAATGAGCAGTTCTTC

j_gene: TRBJ1-4
v_gene: TRBV6-2/TRBV6-3
abundance: few
d_gene: NA
CDR3aa: CASSYSGRGDEKLFF
CDR3nt: TGTGCCAGCAGTTACTCTGGCCGAGGGGACGAAAAACTGTTTTTT

j_gene: TRBJ2-1
v_gene: TRBV6-5
abundance: NA
d_gene: NA
CDR3aa: CASSYSTGFYNEQFF
CDR3nt: TGTGCCAGCAGTTACTCTACAGGGTTCTACAATGAGCAGTTCTTC

j_gene: TRBJ1-1
v_gene: TRBV19
abundance: NA
d_gene: NA
CDR3aa: CASSQDRDTEAFF
CDR3nt: TGTGCCAGTAGCCAAGATCGGGACACTGAAGCTTTCTTT

j_gene: TRBJ1-1
v_gene: TRBV20-1
abundance: NA
d_gene: TRBD1
CDR3aa: CSASPGTGLNTEAFF
CDR3nt: TGCAGTGCTAGTCCCGGGACAGGACTCAACACTGAAGCTTTCTTT

j_gene: TRBJ2-7
v_gene: TRBV5-1
abundance: NA
d_gene: TRBD2
CDR3aa: CASRWGEGSSYEQYF
CDR3nt: TGCGCCAGCAGGTGGGGGGAGGGGAGCTCCTACGAGCAGTACTTC

j_gene: TRBJ1-3
v_gene: TRBV28
abundance: NA
d_gene: NA
CDR3aa: CASAVGARRGNTIYF
CDR3nt: TGTGCCAGCGCCGTAGGGGCCCGGCGGGGGAACACCATATATTTT

j_gene: TRBJ2-3
v_gene: TRBV5-1
abundance: NA
d_gene: NA
CDR3aa: CASSLSNTDTQYF
CDR3nt: TGCGCCAGCAGCTTGTCCAACACAGATACGCAGTATTTT

j_gene: TRBJ2-5
v_gene: TRBV6-2/TRBV6-3
abundance: NA
d_gene: NA
CDR3aa: CASSWREEETQYF
CDR3nt: TGTGCCAGCAGTTGGAGGGAGGAAGAGACCCAGTACTTC

j_gene: TRBJ2-3
v_gene: TRBV10-3
abundance: NA
d_gene: TRBD2
CDR3aa: CAISETSGTFRVTDTQYF
CDR3nt: TGTGCCATCAGTGAGACTAGCGGGACCTTTCGGGTAACAGATACGCAGTATTTT

j_gene: TRBJ1-1
v_gene: TRBV7-2
abundance: NA
d_gene: TRBD1
CDR3aa: CASSLGTDQLHTEAFF
CDR3nt: TGTGCCAGCAGCTTGGGGACAGATCAGTTACACACTGAAGCTTTCTTT

j_gene: TRBJ2-7
v_gene: TRBV11-2
abundance: once
d_gene: NA
CDR3aa: CASSPLNRNTGNSYEQYF
CDR3nt: TGTGCCAGCAGCCCCCTAAATCGCAATACGGGAAACTCCTACGAGCAGTACTTC

j_gene: TRBJ1-2
v_gene: TRBV7-9
abundance: once
d_gene: NA
CDR3aa: CASSLAGGEGYTF
CDR3nt: TGTGCCAGCAGCTTAGCCGGGGGAGAGGGCTACACCTTC

j_gene: TRBJ1-4
v_gene: TRBV5-1
abundance: NA
d_gene: TRBD1
CDR3aa: CASSLGGQGSLATNEKLFF
CDR3nt: TGCGCCAGCAGCTTGGGGGGACAGGGGTCCCTAGCAACTAATGAAAAACTGTTTTTT

j_gene: TRBJ2-3
v_gene: TRBV18
abundance: NA
d_gene: NA
CDR3aa: CASSPSRNSASDTQYF
CDR3nt: TGTGCCAGCTCACCCTCCCGCAACAGTGCATCAGATACGCAGTATTTT

j_gene: TRBJ1-1
v_gene: TRBV12-3/TRBV12-4
abundance: NA
d_gene: NA
CDR3aa: CASSFGSTEAFF
CDR3nt: TGTGCCAGCAGTTTTGGTTCGACTGAAGCTTTCTTT

j_gene: TRBJ2-2
v_gene: TRBV24-1
abundance: NA
d_gene: TRBD1
CDR3aa: CATSDAGTGGTGELFF
CDR3nt: TGTGCCACCAGTGATGCCGGGACAGGGGGGACCGGGGAGCTGTTTTTT

j_gene: TRBJ2-7
v_gene: TRBV4-2
abundance: NA
d_gene: NA
CDR3aa: CASSQGATESSYEQYF
CDR3nt: TGTGCCAGCAGCCAAGGGGCTACCGAAAGCTCCTACGAGCAGTACTTC

j_gene: TRBJ2-1
v_gene: TRBV24-1
abundance: NA
d_gene: TRBD1
CDR3aa: CATSDAGGHEQFF
CDR3nt: TGTGCCACCAGTGATGCAGGGGGCCATGAGCAGTTCTTC